This TCR beta chain was sequenced in a study of blood T cell repertoires in COVID-19. TCRdb keeps only in-frame clones here, not all; method: immunoSEQ multiplex PCR. Among approximately 87,000 clones listed, more than 80% were seen once. CDR1 is SGHDN, CDR2 FVKESK, per germline. Trimming removed 1 base from V and 4 bases from J; junction bases left unmatched: 11. The CDR3 totals 18 residues. Sequenced material: peripheral blood. The sequence was obtained from a woman of 80 years or more with acute or convalescent COVID-19. The rearrangement joins TRBV14 to TRBJ2-1; 9 bases are a match to TRBD2. CDR3 sequence: CASSQVAPTSGYYNEQFF. In nucleotides, the CDR3 is TGTGCCAGCAGCCAAGTTGCTCCGACTAGCGGCTATTACAATGAGCAGTTCTTC.